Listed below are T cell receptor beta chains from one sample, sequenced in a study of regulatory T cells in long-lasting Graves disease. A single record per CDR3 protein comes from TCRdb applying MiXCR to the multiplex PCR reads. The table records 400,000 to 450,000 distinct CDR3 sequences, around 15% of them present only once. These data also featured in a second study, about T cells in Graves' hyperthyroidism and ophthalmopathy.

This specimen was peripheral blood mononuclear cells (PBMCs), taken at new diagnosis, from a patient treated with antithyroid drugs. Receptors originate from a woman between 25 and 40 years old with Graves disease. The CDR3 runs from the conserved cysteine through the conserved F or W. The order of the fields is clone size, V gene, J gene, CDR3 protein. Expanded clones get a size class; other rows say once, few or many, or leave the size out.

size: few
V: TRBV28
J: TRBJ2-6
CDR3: CASSFNGVSGANVLTF

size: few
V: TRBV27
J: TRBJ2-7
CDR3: CASSLGRKTYEQYF

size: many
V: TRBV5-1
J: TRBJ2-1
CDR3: CASTKLAGGTNEQFF

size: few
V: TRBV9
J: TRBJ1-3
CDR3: CASSSEGALGNTIYF

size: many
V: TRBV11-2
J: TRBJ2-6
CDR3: CASSLVSGHETTGANVLTF

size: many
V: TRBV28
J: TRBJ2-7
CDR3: CAIDGGGTYEQYF

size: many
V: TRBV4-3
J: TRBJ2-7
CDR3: CASSQELGPYEQYF

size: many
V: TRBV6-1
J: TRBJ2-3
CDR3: CASNEKGRDTQYF

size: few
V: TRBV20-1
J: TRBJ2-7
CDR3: CSAPGLAGSEQYF

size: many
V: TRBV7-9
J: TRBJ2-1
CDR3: CASSPTGTAYVRKQFF

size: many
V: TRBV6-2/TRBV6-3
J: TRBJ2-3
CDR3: CASSLGLAGGHFRTDTQYF

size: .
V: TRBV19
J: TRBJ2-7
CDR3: CASSISTYNSYEQYF

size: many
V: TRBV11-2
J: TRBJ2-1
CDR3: CASSFVSKQFF

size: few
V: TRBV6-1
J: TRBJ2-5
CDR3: CASSDFGAPETQYF

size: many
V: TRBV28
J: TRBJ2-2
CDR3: CASSRFDRRLATTGELFF

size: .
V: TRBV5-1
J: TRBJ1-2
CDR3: CASSLITGGHGGYTF

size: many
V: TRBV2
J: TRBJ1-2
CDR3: CASSLSGTGTGYTF

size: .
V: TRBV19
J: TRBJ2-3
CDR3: CASSPGLAGSTDTQYF

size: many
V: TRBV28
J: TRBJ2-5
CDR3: CASSLVSGGKTQYF

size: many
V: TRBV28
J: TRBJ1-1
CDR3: CASSSGYVDTEAFF

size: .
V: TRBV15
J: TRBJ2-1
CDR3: CATSRDLGLAGGWGNEQFF

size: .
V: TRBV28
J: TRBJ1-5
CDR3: CASSGGLYSNQPQHF

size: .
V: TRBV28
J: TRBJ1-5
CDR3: CASRTRQGALSNQPRHF

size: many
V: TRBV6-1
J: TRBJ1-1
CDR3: CASSMRITAEAFF

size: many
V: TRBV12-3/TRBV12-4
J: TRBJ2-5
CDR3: CASSPPPEGETQYF

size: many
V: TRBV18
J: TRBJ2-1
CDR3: CASSPAKGQGNNEQFF

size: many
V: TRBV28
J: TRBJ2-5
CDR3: CASTSGSGVSLQETQYF

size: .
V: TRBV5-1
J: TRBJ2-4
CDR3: CASSSGQGGIQYF

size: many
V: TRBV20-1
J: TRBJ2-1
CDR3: CSARGEGSQRSSYNEQFF

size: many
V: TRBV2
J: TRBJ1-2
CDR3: CASSEAELNYGYTF

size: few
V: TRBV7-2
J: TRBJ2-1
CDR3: CASSFVGTSAYNEQFF

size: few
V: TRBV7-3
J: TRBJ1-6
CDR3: CASSLTGANSPLHF

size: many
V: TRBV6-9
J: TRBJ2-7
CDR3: CASSFGTGDHYEQYF